A single sample is the source of the 29 T cell receptor beta chains below, sequenced in a study of monozygotic twins with inflammatory bowel disease. From the 5' RACE reads, TCRdb lists one entry per CDR3 protein and no DNA. This table lists around 97,000 distinct CDR3 sequences. The sequencing input was blood. These receptors all stem from a human donor with ulcerative colitis or Crohn's disease, or a healthy co-twin of an affected twin (not recorded which).

V usage is TRBV27 and J usage is TRBJ1-1; TCRdb designates TRBD1, a call that cannot be tested without DNA. CDR1 and CDR2 from the germline V gene are MNHEY and SMNVEV (reference sequence). CDR3 length: 14 residues. CDR3 sequence reads: CASSLSLQGGTAFF.

The chain employs TRBV18 and TRBJ2-7; TCRdb lists TRBD2, though no DNA is available to test this call. The CDR3 covers 13 residues. Germline V gene sequence: CDR1 KGHSH, CDR2 LQKENI. The CDR3 loop reads CASSPREGGEQYF.

The rearrangement uses TRBV18 and TRBJ1-6; TCRdb's D call of TRBD1 is untestable without DNA. This CDR3 has 14 residues. CDR1 KGHSH and CDR2 LQKENI come from the germline V gene. The CDR3 loop is CASSRDRANSPLHF. The full variable domain, completed using reference TRBV18 and TRBJ1-6, is NAGVMQNPRHLVRRRGQEARLRCSPMKGHSHVYWYRQLPEEGLKFMVYLQKENIIDESGMPKERFSAEFPKEGPSILRIQQVVRGDSAAYFCASSRDRANSPLHFGNGTRLTVT.

The chain links TRBV12-3 or TRBV12-4 to TRBJ1-2; with no DNA, the TCRdb D assignment of TRBD1 cannot be verified. The CDR3 loop spans 15 amino acids. The CDR3 reads CASSHADREDYGYTF.

This chain links TRBV3-1 with TRBJ2-7; TCRdb proposes TRBD2, but this gene call is untestable without DNA. CDR1 is LGHDT, CDR2 YNNKEL, per germline (reference sequence). The CDR3 spans 15 residues. CDR3: CASSQDPGPSGEQYF.

The chain couples TRBV12-3 or TRBV12-4 to TRBJ1-1; the D call of TRBD1 rests on TCRdb alone, since no DNA is present to check it. This CDR3 has 15 residues. CDR3 amino acids: CASSLPSGARPEAFF.

The rearrangement links TRBV13 to TRBJ2-2; checking the TCRdb D call of TRBD1 is not possible without DNA. Germline CDR1 is PRHDT and CDR2 is FYEKMQ (reference sequence). This CDR3 has 15 amino acids. CDR3 sequence reads: CASSYRGWDTGELFF.

V gene TRBV12-3 or TRBV12-4 combines with J gene TRBJ1-2. This CDR3 is 15 amino acids long. The CDR3 is CASSSTGGGGYGYTF.

The chain has TRBV12-3 or TRBV12-4 and TRBJ2-7; lacking DNA, the TRBD2 call made by TCRdb goes unchecked. The CDR3 is made up of 13 amino acids. The CDR3 sequence: CASSTRTGHEQYF.

V is TRBV5-1 and J is TRBJ2-5. This CDR3 has 13 residues. Looked up from germline, CDR1 is SGHRS and CDR2 is YFSETQ. The CDR3 reads CASSLEIQETQYF.

V is TRBV7-9 and J is TRBJ2-1. The CDR3 spans 17 residues. The germline CDR1 and CDR2 sequences are SEHNR and FQNEAQ (reference sequence). This chain's CDR3 is CASSLERGPQFHNEQFF.

The CDR3 spells CSARGPEGQGSYTQYF. V is TRBV20-1 and J is TRBJ2-3; there is no DNA to check the TCRdb D call of TRBD1. The germline V gene has CDR1 DFQATT and CDR2 SNEGSKA (reference sequence). The CDR3 has 16 amino acids.

This sequence joins TRBV5-1 and TRBJ2-7; no DNA is available, so the TRBD1 call from TCRdb remains unchecked. This CDR3 has 15 residues. The V gene's germline CDR1 is SGHRS and CDR2 YFSETQ. CDR3 sequence reads: CASSPGTGVTYEQYF.

The chain employs TRBV7-2 and TRBJ2-7; TCRdb indicates TRBD2, and absent DNA this call remains unverified. The CDR3 covers 14 residues. Germline V gene sequence: CDR1 SGHTA, CDR2 FQGNSA. The chain's CDR3 is CASSLVSLASEQYF.

This chain connects TRBV19 to TRBJ2-1; without DNA, the TCRdb call of TRBD1 cannot be checked. The CDR3 loop spans 17 amino acids. Germline V gene sequence: CDR1 LNHDA, CDR2 SQIVND (reference sequence). This chain's CDR3 is CASSFPLGDPDGDEQFF.

CDR3 loop: CASRSRNIAQGPNIQYF. The rearrangement joins TRBV7-2 to TRBJ2-4; the TCRdb call, TRBD2, lacks DNA for checking. Germline V gene data show CDR1 as SGHTA and CDR2 as FQGNSA. This CDR3 spans 17 amino acids.

The chain uses TRBV9 and TRBJ1-1. The CDR3 runs 15 residues. CDR1 and CDR2 (germline): SGDLS, YYNGEE. CDR3: CASSVDRALNTEAFF.

The chain carries TRBV20-1 and TRBJ1-5. CDR1 and CDR2 (germline): DFQATT, SNEGSKA (reference sequence). The CDR3 is made up of 13 amino acids. Here the CDR3 reads CSAARALGQPQHF.

The rearrangement joins TRBV7-8 to TRBJ2-7; TCRdb picks TRBD1, but there is no DNA to check that call. Germline V CDR1 and CDR2: SGHVS, FQNEAQ. The CDR3 covers 15 residues. The CDR3 reads CASSHPGQGNHEQYF.

The chain employs TRBV27 and TRBJ1-2; TCRdb indicates TRBD1, and absent DNA this call remains unverified. The CDR3 extends over 13 amino acids. CDR1 is MNHEY, CDR2 SMNVEV, per germline (reference sequence). Here the CDR3 reads CASSSINRPGYTF.

The gene calls are TRBV4-2 and TRBJ1-4. Germline V gene sequence: CDR1 LGHNA, CDR2 YNFKEQ. The CDR3 extends over 15 amino acids. The CDR3 protein is CASSPNLGFYEKLFF.

The chain couples TRBV5-6 to TRBJ1-5; TCRdb picks TRBD1, but there is no DNA to check that call. The CDR3 spans 14 residues. The germline V gene has CDR1 SGHDT and CDR2 YYEEEE. The CDR3 protein is CASKRGRGAQPQHF.

V gene TRBV30 combines with J gene TRBJ2-1. The CDR3 totals 12 residues. Looked up from germline, CDR1 is GTSNPN and CDR2 is SVGIG (reference sequence). CDR3: CAWTPPYNEQFF.

This chain uses TRBV5-1 with TRBJ2-2. The CDR3 contains 16 residues. Germline CDR1 reads SGHRS; CDR2 reads YFSETQ. CDR3 in amino acids: CASSLEESVYVGELFF.

This sequence joins TRBV6-5 and TRBJ2-7. The CDR3 runs to 12 residues. Germline V gives CDR1 MNHEY, CDR2 SVGAGI. CDR3 sequence reads: CASSRNNYEQYF.

This rearrangement joins TRBV20-1 to TRBJ2-1; TCRdb designates TRBD1, a call that cannot be tested without DNA. The germline CDR1 and CDR2 sequences are DFQATT and SNEGSKA (reference sequence). This CDR3 has 15 residues. The CDR3 spells CSATSPLGTYNELFF.

The chain has TRBV2 and TRBJ2-2. The CDR3 extends over 12 amino acids. Germline assignment: CDR1 SNHLY and CDR2 FYNNEI. CDR3 residues: CASSVDAGELFF.

Here the CDR3 reads CASSGYRGRAYNEQFF. The V call is TRBV27, the J call TRBJ2-1; TCRdb's assignment of TRBD1 cannot be checked, as there is no DNA. The CDR3 sequence is 16 residues long. Germline CDR1 is MNHEY and CDR2 is SMNVEV (reference sequence).

The chain carries TRBV5-1 and TRBJ2-7; TCRdb reports TRBD1, a call that lacks DNA to check it against. The germline V gene encodes CDR1 SGHRS and CDR2 YFSETQ. The length of the CDR3 is 14 residues. CDR3 sequence reads: CASSLDPLAYEQYF.